This entry is about one TCR beta chain. Its cognate antigen is unknown. This sample stems from a study of identical twins. Study-wide findings and caveats: The analysis was cross-sectional rather than longitudinal within donors.

Trimming cost V 4 bases and J 8 bases, with 16 bases left between them. CDR3 size: 14 residues. The V gene's germline CDR1 is SGHNT and CDR2 YYREEE (reference sequence). TCRdb ran MiXCR on the 5' RACE reads and lists one entry per CDR3 protein. The data show roughly 240,000 distinct CDR3 sequences, 6% to 8.5% seen once. Healthy Caucasians made up all donors. This sample also belongs to another study, concerning yellow fever vaccine responses in identical twins.

The origin of this receptor is a young woman in good health. The rearrangement uses TRBV5-4 and TRBJ2-1; perhaps TRBD2 as D (6 bases). Sequenced material: CD8+ T cells sorted from blood. CDR3 in DNA: TGTGCCAGCAGCCTCGACACGGGGGTGTATGAGCAGTTCTTC. Translated, it gives CASSLDTGVYEQFF.